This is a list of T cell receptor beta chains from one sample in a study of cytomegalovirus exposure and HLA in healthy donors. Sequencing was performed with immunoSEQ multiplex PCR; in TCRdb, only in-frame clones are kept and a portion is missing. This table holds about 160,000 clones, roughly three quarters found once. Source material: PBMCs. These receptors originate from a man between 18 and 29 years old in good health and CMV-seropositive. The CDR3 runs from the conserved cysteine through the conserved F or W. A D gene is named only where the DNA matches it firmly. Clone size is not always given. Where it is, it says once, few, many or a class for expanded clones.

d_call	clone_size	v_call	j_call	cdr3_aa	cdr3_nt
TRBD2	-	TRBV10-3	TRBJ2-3	CAISPGLAGGADTQYF	TGTGCCATCAGTCCGGGACTAGCGGGGGGTGCAGATACGCAGTATTTT
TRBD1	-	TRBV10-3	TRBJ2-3	CAIRGTGSTDTQYF	TGTGCCATCAGGGGGACAGGGAGCACAGATACGCAGTATTTT
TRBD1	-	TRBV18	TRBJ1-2	CASSLYGQESHYGYTF	TGTGCCAGCTCACTTTACGGACAGGAATCCCACTATGGCTACACCTTC
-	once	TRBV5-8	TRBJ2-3	CASSSSRGTDTQYF	TGTGCCAGCAGCTCGTCCAGGGGTACAGATACGCAGTATTTT
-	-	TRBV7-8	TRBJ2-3	CASSSREGDTQYF	TGTGCCAGCAGCTCCCGGGAAGGAGATACGCAGTATTTT
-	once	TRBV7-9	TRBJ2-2	CSSSLSRLVTGELFF	TGTTCCAGCAGCTTAAGTCGGCTAGTTACCGGGGAGCTGTTTTTT
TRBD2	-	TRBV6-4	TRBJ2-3	CASSDLAGVADTQYF	TGTGCCAGCAGTGACCTAGCGGGAGTGGCAGATACGCAGTATTTT
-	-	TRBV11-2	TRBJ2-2	CASSLDFGVNTGELFF	TGTGCCAGCAGCTTAGATTTCGGGGTGAACACCGGGGAGCTGTTTTTT
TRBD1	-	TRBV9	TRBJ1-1	CASSTSTGTEAFF	TGTGCCAGCAGCACTTCGACAGGGACTGAAGCTTTCTTT
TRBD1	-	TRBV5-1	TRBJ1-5	CASSPGTGNQPQHF	TGCGCCAGCAGCCCTGGGACAGGGAATCAGCCCCAGCATTTT
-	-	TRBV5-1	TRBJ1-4	CASSLAGGEKLFF	TGCGCCAGCAGCTTGGCGGGGGGAGAAAAACTGTTTTTT
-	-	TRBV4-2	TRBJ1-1	CASSQEPGGNTEAFF	TGTGCCAGCAGCCAAGAACCCGGAGGGAACACTGAAGCTTTCTTT
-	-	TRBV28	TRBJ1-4	CASSRERPTNEKLFF	TGTGCCAGCAGTCGGGAGCGACCAACTAATGAAAAACTGTTTTTT
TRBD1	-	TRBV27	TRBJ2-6	CASSSGTGASSGANVLTF	TGTGCCAGCAGTTCAGGGACAGGGGCGAGCTCTGGGGCCAACGTCCTGACTTTC
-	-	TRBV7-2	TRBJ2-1	CASSSPGRGHEQFF	TGTGCCAGCAGCTCCCCCGGGCGGGGCCATGAGCAGTTCTTC
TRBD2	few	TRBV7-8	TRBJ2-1	CASSLASGSGNEQFF	TGTGCCAGCAGCTTAGCAAGCGGGAGCGGCAATGAGCAGTTCTTC
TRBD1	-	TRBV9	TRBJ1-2	CASSEGQGVTYGYTF	TGTGCCAGCAGCGAGGGACAGGGGGTAACTTATGGCTACACCTTC
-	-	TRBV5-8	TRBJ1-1	CASSLAGILNTEAFF	TGTGCCAGCAGCTTGGCAGGAATCCTAAACACTGAAGCTTTCTTT
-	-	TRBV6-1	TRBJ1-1	CATPRGSEAFF	TGTGCCACCCCTCGAGGCAGTGAAGCTTTCTTT
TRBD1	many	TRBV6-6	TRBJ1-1	CASTGQGAKLNTEAFF	TGTGCCAGCACGGGGCAGGGGGCGAAATTGAACACTGAAGCTTTCTTT
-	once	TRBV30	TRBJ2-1	CAWRLVGARNEQFF	TGTGCCTGGAGGTTAGTGGGAGCCCGGAATGAGCAGTTCTTC
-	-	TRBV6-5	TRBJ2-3	CASSSPVDTQYF	TGTGCCAGCAGTTCCCCGGTAGATACGCAGTATTTT
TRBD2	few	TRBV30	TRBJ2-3	CAWSVNLLAGVGGDTQYF	TGTGCCTGGAGTGTAAACTTATTAGCGGGGGTTGGAGGGGATACGCAGTATTTT
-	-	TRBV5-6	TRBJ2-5	CASSEGRETQYF	TGTGCCAGCAGCGAGGGGAGGGAGACCCAGTACTTC
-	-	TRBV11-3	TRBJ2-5	CASSLDSFVETQYF	TGTGCCAGCAGCTTAGATTCTTTTGTGGAGACCCAGTACTTC
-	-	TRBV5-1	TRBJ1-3	CASRTGNTIYF	TGCGCCAGCCGCACAGGAAACACCATATATTTT
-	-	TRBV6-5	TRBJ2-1	CASSRTGNEQFF	TGTGCCAGCAGTCGGACGGGAAATGAGCAGTTCTTC
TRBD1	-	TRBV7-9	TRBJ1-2	CASSAGQETFYGYTF	TGTGCCAGCAGCGCCGGACAGGAGACCTTCTATGGCTACACCTTC
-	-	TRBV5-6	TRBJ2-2	CASSLEAGVTGELFF	TGTGCCAGCAGCTTGGAGGCAGGGGTCACCGGGGAGCTGTTTTTT
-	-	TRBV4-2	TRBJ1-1	CASSQEAASNTEAFF	TGTGCCAGCAGCCAAGAGGCGGCCTCGAACACTGAAGCTTTCTTT
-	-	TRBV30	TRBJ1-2	CAWSTFGAKGDYGYTF	TGTGCCTGGAGTACCTTTGGGGCCAAAGGTGACTATGGCTACACCTTC
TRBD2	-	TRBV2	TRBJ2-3	CASSLGTSGGRRADTQYF	TGTGCCAGCAGCCTCGGGACTAGCGGGGGGCGGCGGGCAGATACGCAGTATTTT
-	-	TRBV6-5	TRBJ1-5	CASSQGDSNQPQHF	TGTGCCAGCAGTCAAGGAGATAGCAATCAGCCCCAGCATTTT
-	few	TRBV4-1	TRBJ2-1	CASSLLQDPYNEQFF	TGCGCCAGCAGCCTTCTGCAGGATCCCTACAATGAGCAGTTCTTC
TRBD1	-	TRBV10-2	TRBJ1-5	CASNRGRGDQPQHF	TGCGCCAGCAATAGGGGGCGCGGGGATCAGCCCCAGCATTTT
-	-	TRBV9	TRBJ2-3	CASSGREDTQYF	TGTGCCAGCAGCGGTCGAGAAGATACGCAGTATTTT
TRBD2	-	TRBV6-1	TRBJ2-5	CASSEGRLAGYQETQYF	TGTGCCAGCAGTGAGGGCCGACTAGCGGGGTACCAAGAGACCCAGTACTTC
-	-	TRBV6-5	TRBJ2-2	CASTPGTGELFF	TGTGCCAGCACTCCAGGCACCGGGGAGCTGTTTTTT
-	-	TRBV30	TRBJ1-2	CAWWPASGYGYTF	TGTGCCTGGTGGCCCGCGTCGGGCTATGGCTACACCTTC
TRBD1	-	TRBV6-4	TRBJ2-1	CASSDSGRGLVNEQFF	TGTGCCAGCAGTGACTCGGGCAGGGGGTTGGTCAATGAGCAGTTCTTC